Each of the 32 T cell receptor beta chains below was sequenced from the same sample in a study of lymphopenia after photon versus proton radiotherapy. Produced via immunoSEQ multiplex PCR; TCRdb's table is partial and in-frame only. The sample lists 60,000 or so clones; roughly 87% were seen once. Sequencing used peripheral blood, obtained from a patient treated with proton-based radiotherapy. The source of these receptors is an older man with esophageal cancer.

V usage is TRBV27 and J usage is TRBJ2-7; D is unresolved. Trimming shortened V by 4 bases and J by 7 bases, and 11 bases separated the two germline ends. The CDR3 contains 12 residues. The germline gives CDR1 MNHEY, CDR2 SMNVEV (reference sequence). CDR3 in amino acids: CASSSPLGEQYF. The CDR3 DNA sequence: TGTGCCAGCAGTTCCCCCTTAGGGGAGCAGTACTTC.

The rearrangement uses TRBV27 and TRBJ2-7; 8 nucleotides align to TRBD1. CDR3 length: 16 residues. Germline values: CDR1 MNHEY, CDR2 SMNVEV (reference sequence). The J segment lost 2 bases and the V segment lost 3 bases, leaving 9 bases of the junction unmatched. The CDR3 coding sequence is TGTGCCAGCAGTTTGTTGGTGAGACAGGGGCCCTACGAGCAGTACTTC. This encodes CASSLLVRQGPYEQYF.

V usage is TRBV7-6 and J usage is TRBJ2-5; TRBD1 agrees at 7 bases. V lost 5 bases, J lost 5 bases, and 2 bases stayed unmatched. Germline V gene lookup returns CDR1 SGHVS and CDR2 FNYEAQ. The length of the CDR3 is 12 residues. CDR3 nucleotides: TGTGCCAGCAGCCTCAGGGGGGAGACCCAGTACTTC. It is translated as CASSLRGETQYF.

CDR3: CASSRQGNYGYTF. The CDR3, as DNA: TGTGCCAGTAGTCGACAGGGAAACTATGGCTACACCTTC. The chain employs TRBV19 and TRBJ1-2, with 7 bases lining up with TRBD1. The CDR3 is made up of 13 amino acids. Germline assignment: CDR1 LNHDA and CDR2 SQIVND (reference sequence). Unmatched junction bases numbered 2, after V lost 5 bases and J lost 2 bases.

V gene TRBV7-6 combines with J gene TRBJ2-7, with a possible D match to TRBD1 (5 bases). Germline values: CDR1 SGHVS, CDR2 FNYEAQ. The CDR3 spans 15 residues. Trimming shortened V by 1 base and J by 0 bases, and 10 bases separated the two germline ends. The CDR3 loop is CASSLGTYSSYEQYF. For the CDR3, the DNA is TGTGCCAGCAGCTTAGGGACATACAGCTCCTACGAGCAGTACTTC.

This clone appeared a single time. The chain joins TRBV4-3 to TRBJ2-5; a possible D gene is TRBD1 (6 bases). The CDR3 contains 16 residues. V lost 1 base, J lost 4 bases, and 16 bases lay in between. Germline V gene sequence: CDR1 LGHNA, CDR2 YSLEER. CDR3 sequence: CASSQGGLVGAETQYF. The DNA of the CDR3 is TGCGCCAGCAGCCAAGGGGGGCTAGTCGGGGCAGAGACCCAGTACTTC.

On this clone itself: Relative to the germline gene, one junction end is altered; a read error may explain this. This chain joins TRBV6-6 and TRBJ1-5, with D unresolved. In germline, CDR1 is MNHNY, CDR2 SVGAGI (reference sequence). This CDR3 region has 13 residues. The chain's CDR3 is CASSPMSNQPQHF. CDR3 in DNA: TGTGCCAGCAGCCCTATGAGCAACCAGCCCCAGCATTTT.

The CDR3 loop is CASSYDRGTHYEQYF. CDR3 DNA: TGTGCCAGCAGTTACGACCGGGGCACTCACTACGAGCAGTACTTC. This rearrangement joins TRBV6-5 to TRBJ2-7; D might be TRBD1 or TRBD2, each matching 5 bases. Germline-derived CDR1 and CDR2 are MNHEY and SVGAGI. With 2 bases removed from V and 3 bases from J, the gap between germline ends came to 14 bases. The length of the CDR3 is 15 residues.

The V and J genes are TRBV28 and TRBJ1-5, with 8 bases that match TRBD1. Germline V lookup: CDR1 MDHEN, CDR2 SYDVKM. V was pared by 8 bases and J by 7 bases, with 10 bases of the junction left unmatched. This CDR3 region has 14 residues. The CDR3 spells CASSPQGARQPQHF. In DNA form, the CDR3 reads TGTGCCAGCTCCCCCCAGGGGGCGAGACAGCCCCAGCATTTT.

The CDR3 region is CASSPRGQGASKVSYEQYF. The CDR3 nucleotides read TGTGCCAGCTCACCTCGAGGACAGGGGGCATCTAAGGTTTCCTACGAGCAGTACTTC. The rearrangement joins TRBV18 to TRBJ2-7, with 11 nucleotides matching TRBD1. V lost 3 bases to trimming and J lost 1 base; unmatched junction nucleotides: 14. The CDR3 is 19 residues long. Germline V gene sequence: CDR1 KGHSH, CDR2 LQKENI.

CDR3 nucleotides: TGTGCCAGCAGCTCCCGAGGGGGCGCCTGGGCTTTCTTT. Its protein is CASSSRGGAWAFF. The V call is TRBV5-4, the J call TRBJ1-1; 7 nucleotides match TRBD1. The CDR3 extends over 13 amino acids. Trimming cost V 3 bases and J 11 bases; bases outside gene matches: 10. Germline-derived CDR1 and CDR2 are SGHNT and YYREEE (reference sequence).

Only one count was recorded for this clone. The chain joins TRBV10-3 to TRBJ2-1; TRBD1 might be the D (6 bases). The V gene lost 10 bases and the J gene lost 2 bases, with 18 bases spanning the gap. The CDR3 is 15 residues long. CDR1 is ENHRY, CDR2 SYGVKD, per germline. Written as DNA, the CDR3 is TGTGCCACCTATGACTGGGGGCGAACCTACAATGAGCAGTTCTTC. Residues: CATYDWGRTYNEQFF.

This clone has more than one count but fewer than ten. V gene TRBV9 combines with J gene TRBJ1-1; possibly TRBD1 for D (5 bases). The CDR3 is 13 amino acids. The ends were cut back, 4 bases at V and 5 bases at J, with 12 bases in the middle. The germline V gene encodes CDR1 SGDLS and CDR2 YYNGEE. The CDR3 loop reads CASSRTGGTEAFF. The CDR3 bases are TGTGCCAGCAGCCGTACGGGGGGGACTGAAGCTTTCTTT.

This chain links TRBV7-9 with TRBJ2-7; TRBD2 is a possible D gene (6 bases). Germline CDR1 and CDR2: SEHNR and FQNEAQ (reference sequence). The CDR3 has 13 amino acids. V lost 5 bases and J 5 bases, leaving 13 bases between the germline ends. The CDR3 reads CASSHRGSHEQYF. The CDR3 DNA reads TGTGCCAGCAGCCATCGGGGGTCTCACGAGCAGTACTTC.

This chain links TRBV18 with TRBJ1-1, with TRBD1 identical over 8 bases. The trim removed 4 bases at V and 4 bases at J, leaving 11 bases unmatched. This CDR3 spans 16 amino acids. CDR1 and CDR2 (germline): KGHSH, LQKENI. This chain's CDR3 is CASSQGERTGGTEAFF. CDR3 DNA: TGTGCCAGCTCACAGGGGGAGAGAACAGGGGGCACTGAAGCTTTCTTT.

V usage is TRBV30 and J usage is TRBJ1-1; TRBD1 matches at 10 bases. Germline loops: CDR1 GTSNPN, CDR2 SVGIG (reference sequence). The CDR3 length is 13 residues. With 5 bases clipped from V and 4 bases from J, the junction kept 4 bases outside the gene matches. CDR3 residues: CAWDRGRGTEAFF. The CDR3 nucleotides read TGTGCCTGGGACAGGGGGCGCGGCACTGAAGCTTTCTTT.

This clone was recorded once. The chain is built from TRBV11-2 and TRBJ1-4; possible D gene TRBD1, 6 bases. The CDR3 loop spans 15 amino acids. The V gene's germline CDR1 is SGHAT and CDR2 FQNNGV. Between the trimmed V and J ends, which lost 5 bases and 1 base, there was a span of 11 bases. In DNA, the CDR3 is TGTGCCAGCAGCCTAGGACAGCAAACTAATGAAAAACTGTTTTTT. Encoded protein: CASSLGQQTNEKLFF.

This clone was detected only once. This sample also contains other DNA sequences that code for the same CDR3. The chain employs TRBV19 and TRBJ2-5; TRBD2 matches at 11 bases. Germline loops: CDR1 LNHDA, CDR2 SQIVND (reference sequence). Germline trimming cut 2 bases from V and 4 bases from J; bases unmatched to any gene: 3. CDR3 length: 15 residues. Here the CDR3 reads CASSILAGGGETQYF. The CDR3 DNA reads TGTGCCAGTAGTATACTAGCGGGAGGTGGAGAGACCCAGTACTTC.

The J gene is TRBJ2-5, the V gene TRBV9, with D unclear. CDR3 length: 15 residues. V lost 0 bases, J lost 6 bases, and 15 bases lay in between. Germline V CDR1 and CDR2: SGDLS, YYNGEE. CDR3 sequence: CASSVEGEQTKTQYF. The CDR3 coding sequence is TGTGCCAGCAGCGTAGAGGGTGAGCAGACGAAGACCCAGTACTTC.

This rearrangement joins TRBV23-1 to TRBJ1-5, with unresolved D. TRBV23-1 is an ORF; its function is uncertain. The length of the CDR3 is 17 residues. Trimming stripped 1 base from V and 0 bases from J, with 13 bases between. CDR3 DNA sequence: TGCGCCAGCAGTCAATATGGGTCCCCATATAGCAATCAGCCCCAGCATTTT. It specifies CASSQYGSPYSNQPQHF.

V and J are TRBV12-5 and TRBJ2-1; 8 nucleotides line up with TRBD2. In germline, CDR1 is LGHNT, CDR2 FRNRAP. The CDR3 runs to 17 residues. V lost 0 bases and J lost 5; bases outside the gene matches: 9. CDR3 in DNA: TGTGCTAGTGGTTTGGTAAGCTACGGGAGGGTAAACAATGAGCAGTTCTTC. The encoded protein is CASGLVSYGRVNNEQFF.

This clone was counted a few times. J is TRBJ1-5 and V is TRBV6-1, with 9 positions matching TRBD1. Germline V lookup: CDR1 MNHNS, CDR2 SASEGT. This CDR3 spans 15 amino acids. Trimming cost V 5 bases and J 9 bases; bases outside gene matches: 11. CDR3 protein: CASSPFGGGQGPQHF. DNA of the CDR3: TGTGCCAGCAGTCCCTTCGGGGGGGGACAGGGGCCCCAGCATTTT.

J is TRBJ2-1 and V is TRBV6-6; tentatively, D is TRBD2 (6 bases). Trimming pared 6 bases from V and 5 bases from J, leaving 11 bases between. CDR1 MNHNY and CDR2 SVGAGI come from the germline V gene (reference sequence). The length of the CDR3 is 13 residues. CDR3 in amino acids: CASSPGLHNEQFF. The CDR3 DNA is TGTGCCAGCAGCCCGGGACTTCACAATGAGCAGTTCTTC.

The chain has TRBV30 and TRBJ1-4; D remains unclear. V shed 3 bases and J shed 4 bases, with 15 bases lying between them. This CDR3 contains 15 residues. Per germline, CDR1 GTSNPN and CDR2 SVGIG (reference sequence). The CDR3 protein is CAWRKGGSRNEKLFF. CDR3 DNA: TGTGCCTGGAGGAAGGGCGGCAGCCGTAATGAAAAACTGTTTTTT.

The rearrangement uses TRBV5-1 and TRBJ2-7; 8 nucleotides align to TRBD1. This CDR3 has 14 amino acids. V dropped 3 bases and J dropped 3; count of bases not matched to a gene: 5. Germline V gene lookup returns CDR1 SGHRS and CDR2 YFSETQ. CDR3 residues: CASSWATGVYEQYF. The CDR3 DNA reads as TGCGCCAGCAGCTGGGCGACAGGGGTCTACGAGCAGTACTTC.

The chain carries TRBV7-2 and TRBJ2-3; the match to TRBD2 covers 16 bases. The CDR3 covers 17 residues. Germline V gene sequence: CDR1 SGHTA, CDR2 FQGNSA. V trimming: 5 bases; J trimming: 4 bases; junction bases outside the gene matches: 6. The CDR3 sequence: CASSAGTSGRASDTQYF. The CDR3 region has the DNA TGTGCCAGCAGCGCCGGGACTAGCGGGAGGGCCTCAGATACGCAGTATTTT.

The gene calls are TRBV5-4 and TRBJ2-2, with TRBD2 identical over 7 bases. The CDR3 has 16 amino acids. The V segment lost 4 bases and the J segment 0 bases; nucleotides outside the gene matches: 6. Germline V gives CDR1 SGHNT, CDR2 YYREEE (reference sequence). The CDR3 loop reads CASSRDGGTNTGELFF. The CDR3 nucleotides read TGTGCCAGCAGCCGTGACGGGGGGACGAACACCGGGGAGCTGTTTTTT.

CDR3 residues: CSVGLAGSYEQYF. The CDR3 DNA follows: TGCAGCGTTGGATTAGCGGGATCCTACGAGCAGTACTTC. The chain carries TRBV29-1 and TRBJ2-7; 8 bases fit TRBD2. CDR1 SQVTM and CDR2 ANQGSEA come from the germline V gene. V gave up 4 bases and J gave up 1 base; unmatched junction bases: 3. The CDR3 is 13 amino acids.

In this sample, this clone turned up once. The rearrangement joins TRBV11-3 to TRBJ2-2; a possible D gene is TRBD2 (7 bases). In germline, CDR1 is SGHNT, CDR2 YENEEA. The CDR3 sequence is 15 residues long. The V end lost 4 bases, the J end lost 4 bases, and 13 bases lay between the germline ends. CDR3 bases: TGTGCCAGCAGCTCAAATAGGGGGGGCACCGGGGAGCTGTTTTTT. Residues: CASSSNRGGTGELFF. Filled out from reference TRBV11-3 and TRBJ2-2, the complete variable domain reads EAGVVQSPRYKIIEKKQPVAFWCNPISGHNTLYWYLQNLGQGPELLIRYENEEAVDDSQLPKDRFSAERLKGVDSTLKIQPAELGDSAVYLCASSSNRGGTGELFFGEGSRLTVL.

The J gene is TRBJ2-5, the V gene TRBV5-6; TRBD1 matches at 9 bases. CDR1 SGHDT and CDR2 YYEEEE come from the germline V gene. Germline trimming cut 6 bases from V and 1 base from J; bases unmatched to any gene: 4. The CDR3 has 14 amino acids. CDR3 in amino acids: CASTLQGAQETQYF. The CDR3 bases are TGTGCCAGCACCCTACAGGGGGCCCAAGAGACCCAGTACTTC.

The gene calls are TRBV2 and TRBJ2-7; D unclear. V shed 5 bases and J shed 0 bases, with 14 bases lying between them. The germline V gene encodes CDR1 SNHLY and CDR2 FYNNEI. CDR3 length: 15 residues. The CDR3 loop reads CASSPALESSYEQYF. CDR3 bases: TGTGCCAGCAGTCCAGCCCTCGAGAGCTCCTACGAGCAGTACTTC.

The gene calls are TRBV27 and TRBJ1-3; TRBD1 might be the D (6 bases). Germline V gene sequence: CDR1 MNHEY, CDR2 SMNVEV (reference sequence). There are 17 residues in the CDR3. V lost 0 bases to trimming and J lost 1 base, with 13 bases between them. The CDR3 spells CASSLSHRAGSGNTIYF. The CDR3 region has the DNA TGTGCCAGCAGTTTATCCCACAGGGCGGGGTCTGGAAACACCATATATTTT.